The T cell receptor beta chain described here comes from a study of T cells in women clearing cervical HPV infection. Study-wide results and limits: CIN3+ cases had significantly higher TCR richness than controls; evenness did not differ. Richness plus V gene abundances separated cases from controls with AUC around 0.79.

Details on this clone: As yet, its antigen is unknown.

MY09/MY11 PCR detected cervical HPV DNA; dot-blot assigned genotypes. Assay used: immunoSEQ multiplex PCR; TCRdb lists only in-frame clones, some missing. Recorded for this sample: roughly 8,300 clones. Sequencing was carried out using blood buffy coat. This receptor was identified in a woman aged 18 to 75 with a cervical HPV16 infection that either progressed to CIN3+ or cleared (not recorded which).

The CDR3 bases that were read are TGTGCCAGCAGCTTAGACAGGGGTAATTCACCC. This gives the protein CASSLDRGNSP. The entire CDR3 is CASSLDRGNSPLHF. The V call is TRBV7-9, the J call TRBJ1-6; 7 positions agree with TRBD1. The read terminates 3 residues before the CDR3 end, so the remaining end is supplied by the germline J gene. Germline V gene sequence: CDR1 SEHNR, CDR2 FQNEAQ (reference sequence). The junction had 0 bases not matched to a gene; V was cut back by 1 base and J by 6 bases. This CDR3 comprises 14 residues.